This T cell receptor beta chain appears in the sequencing data of a study of cytomegalovirus exposure and HLA in healthy donors. Findings and limits, study-wide: The authors listed approximately 150 TCR beta chains as cytomegalovirus-associated. The study carried out a later analysis of TCR beta sequences. It associated around 17,000 of them with specific HLA alleles at a false discovery rate of 0.05. As a later analysis revealed, most CMV-associated TCR beta chains appeared HLA-restricted.

The donors gave bone marrow, and they were healthy. Germline V gene data show CDR1 as SEHNR and CDR2 as FQNEAQ (reference sequence). This CDR3 spans 15 amino acids. Trimming took off 2 bases at V and 10 bases at J, with 15 bases between the two ends. A remark on this clone: Its antigen remains unknown.

It was with 60 Vbeta and 13 Jbeta primers that the PCR ran. TCRdb's table, derived via immunoSEQ multiplex PCR, lists solely in-frame clones and lacks some. Of roughly 150,000 clones in the sample, approximately 80% were seen once. Material for sequencing was PBMCs. The sequence was obtained from a woman between 40 and 50 years old in good health and CMV-seronegative. This chain joins TRBV7-9 and TRBJ2-6; possibly TRBD1 for D (5 bases). The CDR3, as DNA: TGTGCCAGCAGCTTAACTGGGAAACAGGTGAACGTCCTGACTTTC. Residues: CASSLTGKQVNVLTF.